This is a list of T cell receptor beta chains from one sample in a study of blood T cells in healthy people across ages. TCRdb re-called the 5' RACE reads with MiXCR, one entry per CDR3 protein. The sample lists about 600,000 distinct CDR3 sequences; roughly 48% were seen once. The sample taken for sequencing was blood. These receptors were taken from an elderly man in good health. Both conserved end residues are part of each CDR3. The order of the fields is V gene, D gene, J gene, clone size, CDR3 protein, CDR3 DNA. D genes are given only for firm matches. Size values are once, few and many counts, or a class for expanded clones, and some rows have none.

TRBV5-5	TRBD2	TRBJ2-3	NA	CASSTSGVRDTQYF	TGTGCCAGCAGTACTAGCGGGGTCAGAGATACGCAGTATTTT
TRBV4-1	TRBD2	TRBJ2-3	NA	CASSQGLAGVGSTDTQYF	TGCGCCAGCAGCCAAGGGCTGGCGGGAGTAGGGAGCACAGATACGCAGTATTTT
TRBV11-2	NA	TRBJ1-2	NA	CASSLTSYGYTF	TGTGCCAGCAGCTTGACCTCATATGGCTACACCTTC
TRBV3-1	NA	TRBJ1-2	few	CASSQAGDYGYTF	TGTGCCAGCAGCCAAGCGGGGGACTATGGCTACACCTTC
TRBV6-2/TRBV6-3	NA	TRBJ2-3	NA	CASSLPAETDTQYF	TGTGCCAGCAGTTTGCCAGCGGAAACAGATACGCAGTATTTT
TRBV4-3	TRBD2	TRBJ2-1	NA	CASSPGLAGTWEQFF	TGCGCCAGCAGCCCGGGACTAGCGGGAACGTGGGAGCAGTTCTTC
TRBV5-6	NA	TRBJ2-1	NA	CASSLVVSYNEQFF	TGTGCCAGCAGCTTGGTCGTCTCCTACAATGAGCAGTTCTTC
TRBV4-3	TRBD2	TRBJ2-7	NA	CASSQDVSMAGGPNEQYF	TGCGCCAGCAGCCAAGATGTATCCATGGCGGGAGGGCCGAACGAGCAGTACTTC
TRBV10-3	NA	TRBJ2-3	NA	CATSVRSGASTDTQYF	TGTGCCACCAGTGTCAGGAGCGGCGCTAGCACAGATACGCAGTATTTT
TRBV20-1	TRBD2	TRBJ2-3	NA	CSARGDGTRAYF	TGCAGTGCTAGAGGGGATGGGACTAGGGCGTATTTT
TRBV6-6	TRBD1	TRBJ1-6	NA	CASSYMGQRDSPLHF	TGTGCCAGCAGTTACATGGGACAGCGGGATTCACCCCTCCACTTT
TRBV20-1	NA	TRBJ2-7	once	CSARVGFYEQYF	TGCAGTGCTAGAGTGGGATTCTACGAGCAGTACTTC
TRBV29-1	NA	TRBJ2-1	few	CSVEERAQGNEQFF	TGCAGCGTTGAAGAGAGGGCACAGGGAAATGAGCAGTTCTTC
TRBV20-1	TRBD1	TRBJ2-3	NA	CSARPEDRGTDTQYF	TGCAGTGCTAGACCCGAGGACAGGGGAACAGATACGCAGTATTTT
TRBV29-1	NA	TRBJ2-4	few	CSVEDPGTDLNIQYF	TGCAGCGTTGAAGACCCAGGGACCGACTTAAACATTCAGTACTTC
TRBV12-3/TRBV12-4	NA	TRBJ2-7	NA	CASSFRSRNTYEQYF	TGTGCCAGCAGTTTTCGTAGTAGGAATACCTACGAGCAGTACTTC
TRBV7-2	NA	TRBJ2-7	NA	CASSLRSERASYEQYF	TGTGCCAGCAGCTTAAGGTCCGAGCGGGCATCCTACGAGCAGTACTTC
TRBV20-1	TRBD2	TRBJ2-1	NA	CSATVRPTSGRLYNEQFF	TGCAGTGCTACCGTTCGCCCGACTAGCGGGAGGCTCTACAATGAGCAGTTCTTC
TRBV21-1	NA	TRBJ2-5	once	CASSLEGTRYF	TGTGCCAGCAGCTTGGAGGGGACACGGTACTTC
TRBV2	NA	TRBJ2-7	NA	CASSEYTVSYEQYF	TGTGCCAGCAGTGAGTACACCGTTTCCTACGAGCAGTACTTC
TRBV27	NA	TRBJ2-7	NA	CASSPAQRRKGYEQYF	TGTGCCAGCAGTCCCGCCCAGCGGAGAAAAGGCTACGAGCAGTACTTC